One and the same sample provided the 26 T cell receptor beta chains below, sequenced in a study of T cell clusters in autoimmune cytopenias. TRB was amplified by touch-down multiplex PCR, primer pools A and B combined. From the multiplex PCR reads, TCRdb lists one entry per CDR3 protein and no DNA. The ten top clones account for roughly 14%, within a sample of more than 3,000 distinct CDR3 sequences. TRB was amplified from 250 ng of peripheral blood genomic DNA per sample. Material for sequencing was peripheral blood. These receptors were obtained from a human donor with an autoimmune cytopenia or autoimmune hepatitis (not recorded which).

This clonotype is deemed medium-sized (0.01 to 0.1%) by its frequency. The V gene is TRBV13, the J gene TRBJ2-2; TCRdb outputs TRBD2, but without DNA this stays unchecked. Germline V gene data show CDR1 as PRHDT and CDR2 as FYEKMQ (reference sequence). This CDR3 comprises 12 residues. The CDR3 sequence: CASGAGAGELFF.

The genes are TRBV6-2 or TRBV6-3 and TRBJ1-3. Germline loops: CDR1 MNHEY, CDR2 SVGEGT. This CDR3 has 15 residues. The CDR3 reads CASSYDGRSGNTIYF.

The chain couples TRBV12-3 or TRBV12-4 to TRBJ2-1. This CDR3 is built from 12 residues. The CDR3 sequence is CASTATNNKQFF.

This clonotype is deemed medium-sized by its frequency. The rearrangement links TRBV30 to TRBJ2-7; the D call from TCRdb, TRBD2, cannot be confirmed without DNA. Germline V gene lookup returns CDR1 GTSNPN and CDR2 SVGIG (reference sequence). The CDR3 is 14 residues long. The CDR3 here is CAWSVGSGAYEQYF.

V and J are TRBV18 and TRBJ1-2. The CDR3 sequence is 16 residues long. Germline CDR1 and CDR2: KGHSH and LQKENI. The CDR3 sequence is CASSPLSIGGIDGYTF.

The CDR3 loop is CASSLVARDGYTF. The chain couples TRBV5-4 to TRBJ1-2; there is no DNA to check the TCRdb D call of TRBD1. From germline, CDR1 is SGHNT and CDR2 YYREEE (reference sequence). This CDR3 contains 13 residues.

This clonotype is labeled medium-sized based on frequency. The rearrangement links TRBV15 to TRBJ2-7; TCRdb indicates TRBD2, and absent DNA this call remains unverified. Per germline, CDR1 LNHNV and CDR2 YYDKDF (reference sequence). This CDR3 region has 15 residues. CDR3 in amino acids: CATSTSSAGSYEQYF. The variable domain in full, with the rest retrieved from reference TRBV15 and TRBJ2-7, is DAMVIQNPRYQVTQFGKPVTLSCSQTLNHNVMYWYQQKSSQAPKLLFHYYDKDFNNEADTPDNFQSRRPNTSFCFLDIRSPGLGDTAMYLCATSTSSAGSYEQYFGPGTRLTVT.

The genes are TRBV6-1 and TRBJ2-2; the TRBD1 assignment by TCRdb is unverifiable without DNA. CDR3 length: 15 amino acids. Per germline, CDR1 MNHNS and CDR2 SASEGT. CDR3 protein: CASRRGSAYTGELFF.

The rearrangement links TRBV19 to TRBJ1-3. CDR1 is LNHDA and CDR2 is SQIVND in the germline V gene (reference sequence). The CDR3 is 14 residues long. The chain's CDR3 is CASSAKISGNTIYF.

V usage is TRBV30 and J usage is TRBJ1-4; the TCRdb call, TRBD1, lacks DNA for checking. The CDR3 runs 13 residues. Germline CDR1 is GTSNPN and CDR2 is SVGIG (reference sequence). CDR3 residues: CAWRWGRGEKLFF.

This chain links TRBV7-9 with TRBJ1-2; TCRdb's D call of TRBD1 is untestable without DNA. CDR1 is SEHNR and CDR2 is FQNEAQ in the germline V gene (reference sequence). The CDR3 is 13 residues long. The chain's CDR3 is CASSLEGRGGYTF.

This chain uses TRBV27 with TRBJ2-1; TCRdb outputs TRBD1, but without DNA this stays unchecked. The length of the CDR3 is 17 residues. CDR1 MNHEY and CDR2 SMNVEV come from the germline V gene (reference sequence). The CDR3 spells CASSLRGVSVSYNEQFF.

V usage is TRBV5-6 and J usage is TRBJ1-4; TCRdb reports TRBD1, a call that lacks DNA to check it against. The CDR3 loop spans 14 amino acids. Germline values: CDR1 SGHDT, CDR2 YYEEEE. The CDR3 region is CASGQGLGFEKLFF.

The chain is built from TRBV12-3 or TRBV12-4 and TRBJ1-4; TCRdb's assignment of TRBD1 cannot be checked, as there is no DNA. The CDR3 length is 15 residues. CDR3 in amino acids: CASRPGTLGNEKLFF.

The chain joins TRBV19 to TRBJ2-1; TCRdb's D call of TRBD1 is untestable without DNA. The germline V gene has CDR1 LNHDA and CDR2 SQIVND (reference sequence). The CDR3 covers 14 residues. CDR3: CAWGTGTHVDEQFF.

This rearrangement joins TRBV19 to TRBJ1-1; there is no DNA to check the TCRdb D call of TRBD1. Germline CDR1 and CDR2: LNHDA and SQIVND (reference sequence). The CDR3 is 14 amino acids. CDR3 residues: CATKTGGTNTEAFF.

In terms of frequency, this clonotype is medium-sized. This sequence joins TRBV18 and TRBJ2-2; TCRdb indicates TRBD2, and absent DNA this call remains unverified. The CDR3 sequence is 17 residues long. Germline lookup yields CDR1 KGHSH and CDR2 LQKENI. The CDR3 protein is CASSPPSGGPNTGELFF.

This chain connects TRBV19 to TRBJ1-2. In germline, CDR1 is LNHDA, CDR2 SQIVND (reference sequence). The CDR3 length is 12 residues. The CDR3 loop is CASSPLGSGYTF.

This sequence joins TRBV11-2 and TRBJ2-3; the TCRdb call, TRBD1, lacks DNA for checking. Germline V gene sequence: CDR1 SGHAT, CDR2 FQNNGV. The CDR3 consists of 16 residues. This chain's CDR3 is CASSKGGTGLTDTQYF. The variable domain in full, with the rest retrieved from reference TRBV11-2 and TRBJ2-3, is EAGVAQSPRYKIIEKRQSVAFWCNPISGHATLYWYQQILGQGPKLLIQFQNNGVVDDSQLPKDRFSAERLKGVDSTLKIQPAKLEDSAVYLCASSKGGTGLTDTQYFGPGTRLTVL.

By frequency, this clonotype registers medium-sized. The chain is built from TRBV7-2 and TRBJ2-1; lacking DNA, the TRBD1 call made by TCRdb goes unchecked. This CDR3 is 14 amino acids long. Germline V gene data show CDR1 as SGHTA and CDR2 as FQGNSA. CDR3: CASSLMGAHNEQFF.

The chain combines TRBV10-3 with TRBJ1-2; the TRBD1 assignment by TCRdb is unverifiable without DNA. CDR1 is ENHRY, CDR2 SYGVKD, per germline. The CDR3 is 11 residues long. CDR3 region: CAISPGFGYTF.

The V gene is TRBV7-2, the J gene TRBJ2-7; TCRdb's assignment of TRBD2 cannot be checked, as there is no DNA. The V gene's germline CDR1 is SGHTA and CDR2 FQGNSA. This CDR3 is 14 amino acids long. The CDR3 here is CASSLGLEAYEQYF.

The CDR3 reads CAISEASSGDAGYTF. The chain carries TRBV10-3 and TRBJ1-2. CDR1 is ENHRY and CDR2 is SYGVKD in the germline V gene. The length of the CDR3 is 15 residues.

This clonotype is deemed medium-sized by its frequency. The rearrangement joins TRBV19 to TRBJ1-2; TCRdb lists TRBD1, though no DNA is available to test this call. Germline-derived CDR1 and CDR2 are LNHDA and SQIVND (reference sequence). The CDR3 length is 15 residues. The CDR3 loop reads CASSSGTGGFYGYTF.

The chain has TRBV12-3 or TRBV12-4 and TRBJ2-5; TCRdb reports TRBD1, a call that lacks DNA to check it against. This CDR3 has 12 residues. This CDR3 is CASSFAGGAQYF.

The chain couples TRBV12-3 or TRBV12-4 to TRBJ2-7. The CDR3 totals 13 residues. The chain's CDR3 is CASSHPNSYEQYF.